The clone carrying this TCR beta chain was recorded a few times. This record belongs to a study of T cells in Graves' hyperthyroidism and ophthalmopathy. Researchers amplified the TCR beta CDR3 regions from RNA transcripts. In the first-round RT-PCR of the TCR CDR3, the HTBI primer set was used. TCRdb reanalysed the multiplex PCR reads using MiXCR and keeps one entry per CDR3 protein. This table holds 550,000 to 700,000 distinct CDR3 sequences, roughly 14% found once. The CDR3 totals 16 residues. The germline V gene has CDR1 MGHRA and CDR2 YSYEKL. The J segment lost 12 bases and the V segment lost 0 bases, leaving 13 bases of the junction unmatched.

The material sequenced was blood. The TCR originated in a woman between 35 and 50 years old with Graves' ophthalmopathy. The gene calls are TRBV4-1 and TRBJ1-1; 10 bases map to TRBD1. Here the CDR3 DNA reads TGCGCCAGCAGCCAAGACCCAGGTTCAGGACAGGGGGTTACTTTCTTT. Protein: CASSQDPGSGQGVTFF.